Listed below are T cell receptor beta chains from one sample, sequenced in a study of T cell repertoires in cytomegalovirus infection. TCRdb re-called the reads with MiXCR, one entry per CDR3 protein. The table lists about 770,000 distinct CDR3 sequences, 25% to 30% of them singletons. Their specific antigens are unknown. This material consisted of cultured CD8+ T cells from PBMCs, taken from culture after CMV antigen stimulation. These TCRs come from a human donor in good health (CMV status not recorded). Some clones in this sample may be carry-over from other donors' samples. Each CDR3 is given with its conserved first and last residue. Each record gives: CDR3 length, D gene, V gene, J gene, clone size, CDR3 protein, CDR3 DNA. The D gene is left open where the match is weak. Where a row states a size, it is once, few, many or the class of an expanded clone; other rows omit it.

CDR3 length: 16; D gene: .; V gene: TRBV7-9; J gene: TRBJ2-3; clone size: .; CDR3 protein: CASRPPRGNFTDTQYF; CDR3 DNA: TGTGCCAGCAGACCTCCCCGTGGGAATTTTACAGATACGCAGTATTTT
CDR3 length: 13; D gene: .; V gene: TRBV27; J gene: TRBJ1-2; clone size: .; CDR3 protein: CASSLSKGYGYTF; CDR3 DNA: TGTGCCAGCAGTTTATCGAAGGGGTATGGCTACACCTTC
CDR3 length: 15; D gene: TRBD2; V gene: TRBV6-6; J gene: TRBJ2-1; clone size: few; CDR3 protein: CASSPSGGAFNEQFF; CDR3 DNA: TGTGCCAGCAGCCCTAGCGGGGGGGCCTTCAATGAGCAGTTCTTC
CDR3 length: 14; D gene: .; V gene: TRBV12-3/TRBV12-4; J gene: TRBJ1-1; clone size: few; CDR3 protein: CASRSWGVNTEAFF; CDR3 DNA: TGTGCCAGCAGATCCTGGGGGGTGAACACTGAAGCTTTCTTT
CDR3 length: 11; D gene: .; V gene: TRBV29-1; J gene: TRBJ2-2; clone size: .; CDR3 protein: CSVDISGELFF; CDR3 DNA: TGCAGCGTTGATATCTCCGGGGAGCTGTTTTTT
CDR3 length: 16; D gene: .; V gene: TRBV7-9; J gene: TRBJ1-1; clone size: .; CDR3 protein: CASSSPTAYPNTEAFF; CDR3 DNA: TGTGCCAGCAGCTCACCCACAGCTTACCCGAACACTGAAGCTTTCTTT
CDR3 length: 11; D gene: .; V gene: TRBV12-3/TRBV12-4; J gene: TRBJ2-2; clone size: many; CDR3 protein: CASSFSGELFF; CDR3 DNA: TGTGCCAGCAGCTTTTCCGGGGAGCTGTTTTTT
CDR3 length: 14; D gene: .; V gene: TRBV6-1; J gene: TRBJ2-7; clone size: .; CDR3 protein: CASSERTTSYEQYF; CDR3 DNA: TGTGCCAGCAGTGAACGCACAACCTCCTACGAGCAGTACTTC
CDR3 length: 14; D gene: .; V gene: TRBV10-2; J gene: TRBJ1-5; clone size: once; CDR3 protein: CASSEMGSNQPQHF; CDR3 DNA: TGCGCCAGCAGTGAGATGGGAAGCAATCAGCCCCAGCATTTT
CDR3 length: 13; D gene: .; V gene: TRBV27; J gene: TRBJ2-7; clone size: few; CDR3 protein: CATFGGVLSEQYF; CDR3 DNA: TGTGCCACCTTCGGCGGGGTGCTGTCCGAGCAGTACTTC
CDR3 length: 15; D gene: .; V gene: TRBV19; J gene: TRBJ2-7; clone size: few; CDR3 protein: CASSIFGGGTYEQYF; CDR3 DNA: TGTGCCAGTAGTATATTTGGCGGAGGCACCTACGAGCAGTACTTC
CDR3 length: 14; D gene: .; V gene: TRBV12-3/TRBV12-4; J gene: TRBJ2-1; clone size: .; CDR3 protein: CASTYEGSYNEQFF; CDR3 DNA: TGTGCCAGCACCTACGAGGGGAGTTACAATGAGCAGTTCTTC
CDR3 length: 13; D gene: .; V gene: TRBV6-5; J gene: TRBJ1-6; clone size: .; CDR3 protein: CASSYGAPGDLHF; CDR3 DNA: TGTGCCAGCAGTTACGGAGCGCCCGGAGACCTCCACTTT
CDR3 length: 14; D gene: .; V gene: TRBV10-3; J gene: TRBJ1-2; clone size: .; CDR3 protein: CAISESKGDYGYTF; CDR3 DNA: TGTGCCATCAGTGAGTCAAAAGGGGACTATGGCTACACCTTC
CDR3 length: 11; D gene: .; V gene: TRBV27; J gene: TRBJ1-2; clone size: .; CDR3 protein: CASSQGRGYTF; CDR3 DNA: TGTGCCAGCAGCCAGGGCCGGGGCTACACCTTC
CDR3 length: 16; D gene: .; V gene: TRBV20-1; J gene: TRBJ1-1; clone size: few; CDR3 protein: CSAETRRGTRDTEAFF; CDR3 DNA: TGCAGTGCTGAGACTCGCCGGGGCACCAGGGACACTGAAGCTTTCTTT
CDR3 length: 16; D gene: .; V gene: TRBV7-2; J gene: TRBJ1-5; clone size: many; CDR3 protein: CASSLHPRISDQPQHF; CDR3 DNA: TGTGCCAGCAGTCTCCACCCGCGTATCTCGGATCAGCCCCAGCATTTT
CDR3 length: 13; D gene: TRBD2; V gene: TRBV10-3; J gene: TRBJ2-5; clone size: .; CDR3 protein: CAINGLAEETQYF; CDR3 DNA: TGTGCCATCAACGGACTAGCGGAAGAGACCCAGTACTTC
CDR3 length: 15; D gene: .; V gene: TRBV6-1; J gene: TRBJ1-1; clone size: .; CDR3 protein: CASSEDSYMNTEAFF; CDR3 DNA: TGTGCCAGCAGTGAGGACAGCTACATGAACACTGAAGCTTTCTTT
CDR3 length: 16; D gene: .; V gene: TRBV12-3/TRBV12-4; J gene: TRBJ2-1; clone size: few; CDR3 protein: CASSLVPPAFFYEQFF; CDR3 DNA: TGTGCCAGCAGTTTAGTACCCCCCGCATTTTTCTATGAGCAGTTCTTC
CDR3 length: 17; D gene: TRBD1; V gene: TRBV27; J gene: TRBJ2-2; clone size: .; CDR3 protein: CASSLIQDRGLGGELFF; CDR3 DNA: TGTGCCAGCAGTCTTATCCAGGACAGGGGGCTTGGCGGGGAGCTGTTTTTT
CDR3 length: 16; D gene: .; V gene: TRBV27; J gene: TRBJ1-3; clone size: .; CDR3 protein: CASSSSPGNSGNTIYF; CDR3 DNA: TGTGCCAGCAGTTCCAGCCCTGGGAACTCTGGAAACACCATATATTTT
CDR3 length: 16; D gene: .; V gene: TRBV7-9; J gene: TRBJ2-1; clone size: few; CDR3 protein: CASSARSGAAYNEQFF; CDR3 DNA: TGTGCCAGCAGCGCCCGCTCGGGCGCCGCCTACAATGAGCAGTTCTTC
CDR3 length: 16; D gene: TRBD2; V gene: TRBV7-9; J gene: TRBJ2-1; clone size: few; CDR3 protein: CASRPRAGQAVDEQFF; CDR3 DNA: TGTGCCAGCAGACCACGAGCGGGGCAGGCCGTCGATGAGCAGTTCTTC
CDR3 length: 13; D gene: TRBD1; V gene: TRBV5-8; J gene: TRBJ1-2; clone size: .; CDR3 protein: CASSETGVFGYTF; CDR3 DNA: TGTGCCAGCAGCGAAACAGGGGTCTTTGGCTACACCTTC
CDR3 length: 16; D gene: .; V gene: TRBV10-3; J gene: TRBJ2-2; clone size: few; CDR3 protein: CAISESGAANTGELFF; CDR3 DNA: TGTGCCATCAGTGAGTCGGGTGCCGCGAACACCGGGGAGCTGTTTTTT
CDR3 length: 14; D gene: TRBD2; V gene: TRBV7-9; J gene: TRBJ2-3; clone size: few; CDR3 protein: CASSATSGGPRLYF; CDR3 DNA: TGTGCCAGCAGCGCGACTAGCGGGGGGCCTCGATTGTATTTT
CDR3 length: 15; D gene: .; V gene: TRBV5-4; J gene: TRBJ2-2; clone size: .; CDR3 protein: CASSLGTDDTGELFF; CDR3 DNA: TGTGCCAGCAGCTTGGGGACAGACGACACCGGGGAGCTGTTTTTT
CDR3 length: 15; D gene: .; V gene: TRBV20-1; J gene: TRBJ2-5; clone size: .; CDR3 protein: CSAREDRAVGETQYF; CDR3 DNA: TGCAGTGCTAGAGAGGATAGGGCAGTGGGTGAGACCCAGTACTTC
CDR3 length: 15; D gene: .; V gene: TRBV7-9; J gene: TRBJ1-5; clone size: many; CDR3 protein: CASSLVGRNNQPQHF; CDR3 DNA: TGTGCCAGCAGCTTGGTCGGAAGAAACAATCAGCCCCAGCATTTT
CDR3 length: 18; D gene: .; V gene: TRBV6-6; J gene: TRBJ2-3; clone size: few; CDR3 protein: CASSYLEREPITTDTQYF; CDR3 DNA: TGTGCCAGCAGTTACCTGGAAAGGGAGCCCATCACCACAGATACGCAGTATTTT
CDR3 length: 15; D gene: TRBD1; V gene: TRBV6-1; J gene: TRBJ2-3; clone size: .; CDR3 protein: CASSEWTGALDTQYF; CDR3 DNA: TGTGCCAGCAGTGAATGGACAGGCGCCCTGGATACGCAGTATTTT
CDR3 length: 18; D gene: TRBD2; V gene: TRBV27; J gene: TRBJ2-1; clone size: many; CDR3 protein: CASRPTGLAGGLLNEQFF; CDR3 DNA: TGTGCCAGCAGACCCACGGGACTAGCGGGGGGCCTACTTAATGAGCAGTTCTTC
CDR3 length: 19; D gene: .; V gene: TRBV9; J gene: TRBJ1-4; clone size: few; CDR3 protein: CASSVSQSSPGTTNEKLFF; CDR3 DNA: TGTGCCAGCAGCGTTTCCCAATCCTCACCGGGAACAACTAATGAAAAACTGTTTTTT
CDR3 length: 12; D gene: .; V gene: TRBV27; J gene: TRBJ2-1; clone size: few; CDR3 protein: CASQRGANEQFF; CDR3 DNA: TGTGCCAGCCAAAGAGGGGCCAATGAGCAGTTCTTC
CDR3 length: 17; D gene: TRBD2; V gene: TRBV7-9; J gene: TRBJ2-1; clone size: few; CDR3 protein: CASSPVERGGRKDEQFF; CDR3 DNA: TGTGCCAGCAGCCCCGTCGAGCGGGGGGGCCGTAAAGATGAGCAGTTCTTC
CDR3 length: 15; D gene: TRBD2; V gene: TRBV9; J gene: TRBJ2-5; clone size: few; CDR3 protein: CASSGSGGARETQYF; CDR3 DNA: TGTGCCAGCAGCGGTAGCGGGGGGGCGCGGGAGACCCAGTACTTC
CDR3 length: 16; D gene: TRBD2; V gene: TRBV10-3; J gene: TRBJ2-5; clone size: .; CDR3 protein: CAISGGRGGLEETQYF; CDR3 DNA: TGTGCCATCAGTGGGGGGCGGGGGGGCCTGGAGGAGACCCAGTACTTC
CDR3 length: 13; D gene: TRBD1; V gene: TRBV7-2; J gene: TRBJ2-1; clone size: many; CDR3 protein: CASSPGTVNEQFF; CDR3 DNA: TGTGCCAGCAGCCCCGGGACAGTCAATGAGCAGTTCTTC
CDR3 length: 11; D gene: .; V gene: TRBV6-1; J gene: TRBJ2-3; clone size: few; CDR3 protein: CATGFTDTQYF; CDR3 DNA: TGTGCTACGGGGTTCACAGATACGCAGTATTTT
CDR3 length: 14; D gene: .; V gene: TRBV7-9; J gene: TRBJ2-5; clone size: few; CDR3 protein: CASSIRGHQETQYF; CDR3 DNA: TGTGCCAGCAGCATCCGGGGGCACCAGGAGACCCAGTACTTC
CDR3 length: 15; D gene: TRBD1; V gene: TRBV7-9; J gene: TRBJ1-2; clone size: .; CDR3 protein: CASSFVAGGDYGYTF; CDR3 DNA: TGTGCCAGCAGCTTCGTGGCAGGGGGCGACTATGGCTACACCTTC
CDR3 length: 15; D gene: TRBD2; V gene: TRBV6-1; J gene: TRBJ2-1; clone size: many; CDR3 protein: CASNRLAYSYNEQFF; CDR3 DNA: TGTGCCAGTAATAGACTAGCGTACTCCTACAATGAGCAGTTCTTC
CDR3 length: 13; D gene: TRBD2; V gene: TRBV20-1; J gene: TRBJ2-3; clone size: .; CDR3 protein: CSEAGGHTDTQYF; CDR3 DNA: TGCAGCGAAGCGGGAGGACACACAGATACGCAGTATTTT
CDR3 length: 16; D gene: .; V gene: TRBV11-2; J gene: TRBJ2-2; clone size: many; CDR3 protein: CASSLEGRPNTGELFF; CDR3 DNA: TGTGCCAGCAGCTTAGAGGGTAGGCCGAACACCGGGGAGCTGTTTTTT
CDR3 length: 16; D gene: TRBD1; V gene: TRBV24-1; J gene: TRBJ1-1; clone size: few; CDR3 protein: CATSDWGQGYDTEAFF; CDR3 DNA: TGTGCCACCAGTGATTGGGGACAGGGGTATGACACTGAAGCTTTCTTT
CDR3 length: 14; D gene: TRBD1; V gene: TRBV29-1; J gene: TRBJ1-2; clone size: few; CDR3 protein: CSVERGQVLWGYTF; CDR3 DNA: TGCAGCGTTGAAAGGGGACAGGTCCTTTGGGGCTACACCTTC
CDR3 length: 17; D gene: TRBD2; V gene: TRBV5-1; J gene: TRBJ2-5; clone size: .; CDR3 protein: CASSLAELAGPQETQYF; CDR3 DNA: TGCGCCAGCAGCTTGGCCGAACTAGCGGGGCCTCAAGAGACCCAGTACTTC
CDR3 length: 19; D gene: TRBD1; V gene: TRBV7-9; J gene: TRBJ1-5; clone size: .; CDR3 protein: CASSLVNANTGDSNQPQHF; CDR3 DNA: TGTGCCAGCAGCTTAGTTAACGCTAATACAGGGGATAGCAATCAGCCCCAGCATTTT
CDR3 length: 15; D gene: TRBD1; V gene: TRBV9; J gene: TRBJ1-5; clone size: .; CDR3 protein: CASSGQGNSNQPQHF; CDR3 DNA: TGTGCCAGCAGCGGACAGGGGAATAGCAATCAGCCCCAGCATTTT
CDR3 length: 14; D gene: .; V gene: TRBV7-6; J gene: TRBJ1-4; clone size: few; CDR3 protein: CASSIELSNEKLFF; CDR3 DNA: TGTGCCAGCAGTATTGAGCTTTCGAATGAAAAACTGTTTTTT
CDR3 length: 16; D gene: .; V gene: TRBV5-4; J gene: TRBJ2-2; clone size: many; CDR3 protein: CASSVDLASNTGELFF; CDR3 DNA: TGTGCCAGCAGCGTGGACTTAGCCTCGAACACCGGGGAGCTGTTTTTT